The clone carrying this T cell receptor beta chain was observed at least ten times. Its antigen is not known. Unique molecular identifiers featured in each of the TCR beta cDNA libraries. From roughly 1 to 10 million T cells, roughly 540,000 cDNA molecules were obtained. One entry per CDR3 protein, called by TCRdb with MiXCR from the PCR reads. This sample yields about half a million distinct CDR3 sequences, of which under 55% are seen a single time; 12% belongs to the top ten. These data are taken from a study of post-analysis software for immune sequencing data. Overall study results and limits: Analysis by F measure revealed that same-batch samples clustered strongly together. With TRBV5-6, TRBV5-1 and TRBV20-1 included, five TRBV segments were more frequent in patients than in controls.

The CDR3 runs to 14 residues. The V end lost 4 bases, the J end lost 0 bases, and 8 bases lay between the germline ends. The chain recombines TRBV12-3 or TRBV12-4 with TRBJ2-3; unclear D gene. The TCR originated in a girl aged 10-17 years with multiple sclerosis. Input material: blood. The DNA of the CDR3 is TGTGCCAGCAGTTCCTTACAGAGCACAGATACGCAGTATTTT. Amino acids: CASSSLQSTDTQYF.